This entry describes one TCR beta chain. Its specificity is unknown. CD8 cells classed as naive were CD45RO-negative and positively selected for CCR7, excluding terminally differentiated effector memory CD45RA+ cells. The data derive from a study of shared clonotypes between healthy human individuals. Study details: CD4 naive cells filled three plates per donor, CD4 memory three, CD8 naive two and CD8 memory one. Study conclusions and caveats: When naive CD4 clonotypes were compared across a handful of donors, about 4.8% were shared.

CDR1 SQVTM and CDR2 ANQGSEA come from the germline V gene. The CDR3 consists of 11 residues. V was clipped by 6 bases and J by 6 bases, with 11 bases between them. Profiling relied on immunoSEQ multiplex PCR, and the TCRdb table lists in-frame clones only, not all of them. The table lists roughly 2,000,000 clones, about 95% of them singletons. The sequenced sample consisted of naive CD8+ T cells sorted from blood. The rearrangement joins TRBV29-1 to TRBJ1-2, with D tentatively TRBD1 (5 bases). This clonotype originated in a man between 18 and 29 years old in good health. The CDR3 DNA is TGCAGCGTACGGGGGGAAGATGGCTACACCTTC. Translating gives CSVRGEDGYTF.